This T cell receptor (beta chain) originates from a study of breast tumors, draining lymph nodes, adjacent tissues. General study findings and limits: Data fit most tumor T cells coming from lymph node, expanding in tumor.

TCRdb reprocessed the multiplex PCR reads via MiXCR and lists one record per CDR3 protein. The sample consists of approximately 210,000 distinct CDR3 sequences, 34% of them appearing once. Germline V gives CDR1 SGHRS, CDR2 YFSETQ. With 7 bases clipped from V and 0 bases from J, the junction kept 7 bases outside the gene matches. The CDR3 is 16 amino acids. Breast cancer patients provided tissue from their axillary draining lymph nodes. About this clonotype: As yet, its antigen is unknown. This could be a read error, since a much larger clone is one nucleotide away.

This clonotype was sampled from a female donor with breast cancer. Some clones in this sample may be carry-over from other donors' samples. Sequenced: axillary lymph node tissue. The chain carries TRBV5-1 and TRBJ2-2, with 9 positions matching TRBD1. As DNA, the CDR3 is TGCGCCAGCGGCCTCGGGACAGGGCCGAACACCGGGGAGCTGTTTTTT. Translated: CASGLGTGPNTGELFF.